This TCR beta chain appears in the sequencing data of a study of chemoradiotherapy in HPV16-positive cancers. Study background: Candidate HPV-specific T-cell clones and common TCR motifs came from functional assays in a couple of HPV16-positive patients.

Study-wide results and caveats: The functional HPV-specific definition rests on just a couple of HPV16-positive patients.

The repertoire was sequenced with immunoSEQ multiplex PCR; TCRdb's copy has only in-frame clones and lacks some. The sample lists 40,000 or so clones, 65% to 80% occurring once. As concerns this clone: Its matching antigen is unknown.

CDR3 length: 13 amino acids. Deletions cut 5 bases from V and 2 bases from J, with 9 bases between. Germline CDR1 and CDR2: SGHTA and FQGNSA. The J gene is TRBJ2-5, the V gene TRBV7-2; D unresolved. The receptor was isolated from a human donor with HPV-associated anogenital cancer. Sequencing used blood, obtained from a patient who underwent chemoradiotherapy. CDR3: CASSGVLQETQYF. DNA for the CDR3: TGTGCCAGCAGCGGGGTACTTCAAGAGACCCAGTACTTC.